This T cell receptor (beta chain) was captured by sequencing in a study of shared clonotypes between healthy human individuals (dated by TCRdb to 2018 to 2020). In terms of the full investigation: The cohort included a few men and a couple of women between 18 and 49 years of age. To increase sequencing depth and limit assay-specific biases, different laboratories used diverse techniques to prepare libraries and sequence TCR repertoires. To estimate repertoire size and how much clonotype sharing occurs between individuals, the study deeply sequenced the blood TCR repertoires of about five healthy adults. For each donor, three plates each were used for CD4 naive and CD4 memory, two plates were used for CD8 naive, and one plate was used for CD8 memory. Per donor, leukapheresis produced somewhere between about 0.85 and 9.5 billion PBMCs.

Using the deep immunoSEQ assay, multiplex PCR amplified TCR CDR3 regions from genomic DNA. Extracted genomic DNA from each cell subset was spread evenly across all wells of several immunoSEQ 96-well plates, with each plate serving as a replicate. For sorted subsets, each replicate PCR was loaded with 200 ng genomic DNA, equivalent to 25,000 to 35,000 T cell genomes. The purified libraries were quantified using a Qubit 3.0 fluorometer, sized with a Bioanalyzer 2100, and then quantified again using the KAPA Library Quantification kit. Every immunoSEQ 96-well plate was sequenced on a separate single-read 150-cycle Illumina NextSeq 550 flow cell. From the authors' description of their analysis: Because the immunoSEQ output held only junctional sequences and lacked quality scores, the filtering could not match the filtering applied to full-length reads. To assign V/J genes and CDR3, sequences were annotated using PyIR, a Python wrapper for IgBLAST v1.9, with IMGT germline references. Any read was removed if the V/J assignment was weak (E-value above 1e-6), the CDR3 was missing, or the read contained stop codons, out-of-frame junctions, or ambiguous translated residues. V3J clonotypes were defined by identical inferred V gene, J gene, and CDR3 amino acid sequence. To compute the percentage overlap between repertoires, the number of shared unique clonotypes was divided by the size of the smaller repertoire. Repertoire richness was assessed with RTK rarefaction, the Chao1 estimator, and Recon v2.1 estimates of unobserved clonotypes. Generation probabilities were computed with OLGA for all TCRbeta clonotypes obtained by the gDNA method from a few donors. TCRdb limited this immuneACCESS table to in-frame rearrangements with V and J called. A share of clones is missing; checked studies link under half to unresolved V genes, and the rest is unexplained. V, J and clone size are those of that table, while D and trimming were read from the DNA. This sample comprises 2 million to 2.5 million clones, approximately 96% of them detected only once. The top ten clonotypes cover roughly 0.13% of the sample.

Points on this clone: Its antigen remains unidentified. No quality values exist for individual bases; no much larger clone is one base distant.

The donors were healthy, HIV-negative adults who had no recently reported acute infections or vaccinations. Only Caucasian adults living in Nashville, Tennessee, USA were represented among the donors. Magnetic negative selection was used to enrich CD4+ T cells, after which naive cells were positively selected on CD45RA and the negative fraction became the memory subset. Blood was collected by leukapheresis, and PBMCs were isolated by Ficoll-Histopaque density gradient centrifugation and then cryopreserved in liquid nitrogen vapor phase. Analytical flow cytometry was used to check the purity and quantity of every magnetically sorted T cell population. Genomic DNA was isolated from every sorted fraction and measured by UV absorbance on a Nanodrop 2000c. Results and caveats for the whole study, not just this receptor: Based on pairwise subsampling, the degree of clonotype sharing among donors was expected to be affected by sequencing depth. Estimated clonotype richness was generally larger for naive than for memory subsets. Rarefaction of sorted-subset datasets indicated incomplete sequencing despite the large sequencing depth. Across a few donors, approximately 5% of naive CD4, approximately 3.6% of naive CD8, under 2.5% of memory CD4, and 0.4% of memory CD8 clonotypes were shared. The genetic and exposure-history diversity represented was limited by the small number of donors. Sampling was limited to blood, and TCR repertoires in tissue likely differ from TCR repertoires in blood. Compared with non-shared clonotypes, the clonotypes found in all four sorted-subset donors had higher generation probabilities.

The CDR1 and CDR2 encoded by the germline V gene are SGHTA and FQGTGA. V gives up 3 bases and J gives up 8 bases, and the segment between their germline ends measures 14 bases. There are 15 amino acids in the CDR3, from cysteine to phenylalanine inclusive. Only the CDR3 region is kept as DNA, spanning 45 bases read in frame from base 1. Rearrangement joined TRBV7-3 to TRBJ1-6, with TRBD1 tentatively as D gene (6 bases match). Sequencing was done on a sample of naive CD4+ T cells sorted from blood. Per the publication, the cell subset or site label means: CD45RA+ positively selected. The TCR was taken from a man younger than 35 in good health. The bases read TGTGCCAGCAGCTTGACAGGATCGGGGGATTCACCCCTCCACTTT. Its protein product is CASSLTGSGDSPLHF.